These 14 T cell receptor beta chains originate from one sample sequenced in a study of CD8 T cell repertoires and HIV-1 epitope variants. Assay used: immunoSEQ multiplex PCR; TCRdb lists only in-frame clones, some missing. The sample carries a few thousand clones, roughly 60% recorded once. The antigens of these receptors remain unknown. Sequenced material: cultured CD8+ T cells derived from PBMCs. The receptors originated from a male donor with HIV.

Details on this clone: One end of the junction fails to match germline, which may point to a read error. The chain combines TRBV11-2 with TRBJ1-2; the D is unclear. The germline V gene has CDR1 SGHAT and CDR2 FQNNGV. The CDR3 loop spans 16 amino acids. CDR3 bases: TGCGCCAGCAGCCAAGATCCCCCAGACTTGGACTATGGCTACACCTTC. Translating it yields CASSQDPPDLDYGYTF.

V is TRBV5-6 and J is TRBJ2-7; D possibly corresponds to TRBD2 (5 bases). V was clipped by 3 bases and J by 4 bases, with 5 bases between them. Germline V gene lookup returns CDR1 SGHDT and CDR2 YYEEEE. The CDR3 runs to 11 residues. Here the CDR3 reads CASSSGYEQYF. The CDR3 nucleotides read TGTGCCAGCAGCTCGGGGTACGAGCAGTACTTC.

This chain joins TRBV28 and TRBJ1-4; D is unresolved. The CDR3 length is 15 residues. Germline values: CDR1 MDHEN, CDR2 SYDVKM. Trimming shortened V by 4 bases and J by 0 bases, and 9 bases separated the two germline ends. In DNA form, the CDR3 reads TGTGCCAGCAGTTCGGTAGACCCAACTAATGAAAAACTGTTTTTT. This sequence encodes CASSSVDPTNEKLFF.

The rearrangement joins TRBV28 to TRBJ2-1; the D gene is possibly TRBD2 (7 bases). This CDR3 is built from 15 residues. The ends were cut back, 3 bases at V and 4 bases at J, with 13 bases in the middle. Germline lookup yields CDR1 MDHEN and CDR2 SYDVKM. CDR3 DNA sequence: TGTGCCAGCAGTTTCGAGGGGGGGCTTTACAATGAGCAGTTCTTC. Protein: CASSFEGGLYNEQFF.

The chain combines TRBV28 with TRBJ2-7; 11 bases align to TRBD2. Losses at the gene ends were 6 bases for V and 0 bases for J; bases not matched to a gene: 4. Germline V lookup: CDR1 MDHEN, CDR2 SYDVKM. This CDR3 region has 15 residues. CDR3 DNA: TGTGCCAGCAGGAACGGACTAGCGGGCTCCTACGAGCAGTACTTC. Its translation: CASRNGLAGSYEQYF. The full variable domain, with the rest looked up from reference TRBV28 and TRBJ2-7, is DVKVTQSSRYLVKRTGEKVFLECVQDMDHENMFWYRQDPGLGLRLIYFSYDVKMKEKGDIPEGYSVSREKKERFSLILESASTNQTSMYLCASRNGLAGSYEQYFGPGTRLTVT.

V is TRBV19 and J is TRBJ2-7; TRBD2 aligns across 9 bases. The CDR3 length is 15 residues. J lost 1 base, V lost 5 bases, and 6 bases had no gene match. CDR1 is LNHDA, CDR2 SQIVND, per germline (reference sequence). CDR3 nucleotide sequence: TGTGCCAGTAGTTTGCGGGAGGGCCTTTCCTACGAGCAGTACTTC. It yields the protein CASSLREGLSYEQYF.

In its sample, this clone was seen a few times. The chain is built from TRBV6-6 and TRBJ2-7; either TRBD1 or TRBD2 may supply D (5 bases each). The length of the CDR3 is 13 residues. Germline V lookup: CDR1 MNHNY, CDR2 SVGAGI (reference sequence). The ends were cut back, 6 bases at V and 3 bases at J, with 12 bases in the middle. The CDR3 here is CASRPIGGYEQYF. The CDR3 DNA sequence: TGTGCCAGCAGACCTATTGGGGGCTACGAGCAGTACTTC.

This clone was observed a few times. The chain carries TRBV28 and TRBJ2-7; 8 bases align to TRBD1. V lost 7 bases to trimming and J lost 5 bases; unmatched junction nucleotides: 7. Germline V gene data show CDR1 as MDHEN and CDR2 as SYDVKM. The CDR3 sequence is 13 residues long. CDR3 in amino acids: CASKDRVINEQYF. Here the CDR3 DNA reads TGTGCCAGCAAGGACAGGGTAATCAACGAGCAGTACTTC.

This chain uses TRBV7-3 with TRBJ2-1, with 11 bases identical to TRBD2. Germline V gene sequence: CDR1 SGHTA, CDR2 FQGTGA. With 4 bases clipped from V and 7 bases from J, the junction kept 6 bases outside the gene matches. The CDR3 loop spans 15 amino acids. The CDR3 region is CASSSIAGGSNEQFF. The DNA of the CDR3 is TGTGCCAGCAGCTCCATAGCGGGGGGGTCAAATGAGCAGTTCTTC.

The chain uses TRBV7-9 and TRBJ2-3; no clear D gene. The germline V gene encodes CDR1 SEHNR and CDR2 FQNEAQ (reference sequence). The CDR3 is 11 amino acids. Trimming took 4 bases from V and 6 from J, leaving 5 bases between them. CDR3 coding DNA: TGTGCCAGCAGCTCCTGGGATACGCAGTATTTT. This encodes CASSSWDTQYF.

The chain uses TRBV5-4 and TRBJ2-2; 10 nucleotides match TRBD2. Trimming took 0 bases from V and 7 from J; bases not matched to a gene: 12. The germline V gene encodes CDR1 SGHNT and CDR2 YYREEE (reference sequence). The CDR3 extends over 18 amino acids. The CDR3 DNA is TGTGCCAGCAGCTTGGTAGCCAGCGGGGGGGCCCGGGGCGGGGAGCTGTTTTTT. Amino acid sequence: CASSLVASGGARGGELFF.

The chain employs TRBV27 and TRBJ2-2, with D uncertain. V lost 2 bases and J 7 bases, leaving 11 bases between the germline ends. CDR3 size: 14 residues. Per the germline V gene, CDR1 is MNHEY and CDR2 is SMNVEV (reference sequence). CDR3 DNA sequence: TGTGCCAGCAGTTTAAGGCCCCTCGTCGGGGAGCTGTTTTTT. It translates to CASSLRPLVGELFF.

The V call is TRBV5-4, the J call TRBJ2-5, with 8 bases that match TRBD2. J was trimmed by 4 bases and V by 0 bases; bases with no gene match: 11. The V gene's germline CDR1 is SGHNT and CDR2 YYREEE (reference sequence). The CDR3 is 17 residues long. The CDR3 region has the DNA TGTGCCAGCAGCTTGGCCGGGGCGGGGGGCTCGTCAGAGACCCAGTACTTC. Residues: CASSLAGAGGSSETQYF.

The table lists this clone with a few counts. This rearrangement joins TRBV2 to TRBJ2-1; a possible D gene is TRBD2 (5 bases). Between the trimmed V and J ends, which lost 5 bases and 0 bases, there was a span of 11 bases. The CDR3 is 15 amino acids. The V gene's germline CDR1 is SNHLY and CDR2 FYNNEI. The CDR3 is CASSHSVSSYNEQFF. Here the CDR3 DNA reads TGTGCCAGCAGTCATAGCGTCAGCTCCTACAATGAGCAGTTCTTC.